The clone carrying this T cell receptor beta chain was seen a handful of times. What it binds is not known. This sample was included in a study of human T cells and chemical hapten exposure. Study-wide results and caveats: With regard to DPC sensitization, TCRs above 1 in 1000 frequency did not change.

Total RNA was isolated from unfractionated whole blood. Individual cDNA molecules (in the library) carried attached unique molecular identifiers. One entry per CDR3 protein, called by TCRdb with MiXCR from the 5' RACE reads. The sample carries under 100,000 distinct CDR3 sequences, approximately 16% recorded once. This TCR derives from a female donor in good health.

CDR3 amino acids: CSIGLRQGREQYF. CDR3 nucleotides: TGCAGCATCGGACTTCGACAGGGAAGGGAGCAGTACTTC. The genes are TRBV29-1 and TRBJ2-7, with TRBD1 identical over 7 bases. V lost 8 bases, J lost 7 bases, and 14 bases stayed unmatched. In germline, CDR1 is SQVTM, CDR2 ANQGSEA. The CDR3 has 13 amino acids.